Sequencing of this T cell receptor beta chain was carried out in a study of cytomegalovirus exposure and HLA in healthy donors. General study points: Among TCR beta chains, those listed as cytomegalovirus-associated numbered around 160.

This clone has just a few counts. Its antigen is currently unknown. 13 Jbeta primers and 60 Vbeta primers were used for the PCR. Per the original methods: Roughly 83 million unique TCR beta chains, about 11 million of them shared, were counted by a later analysis. Using immunoSEQ multiplex PCR, the repertoire was profiled, and TCRdb retains in-frame clones only, with some absent. V and J calls and clone size are as listed in that table; D and trimming were resolved from the DNA. The table includes some 130,000 clones, approximately 80% detected once. The germline V and J ends were trimmed by 0 bases and 9 bases, with 12 bases remaining between them. CDR1 SGHRS and CDR2 YFSETQ come from the germline V gene. This CDR3 region has 13 residues. Those who donated were healthy bone marrow donors.

The chain uses TRBV5-1 and TRBJ1-1; unclear D gene. The sequenced sample was PBMCs. The TCR was taken from a human donor in good health. CDR3 region: CASSLAARSQAFF. The CDR3, as DNA: TGCGCCAGCAGCTTGGCCGCGAGGAGCCAAGCTTTCTTT. Variable domain in full (rest from reference TRBV5-1 and TRBJ1-1): KAGVTQTPRYLIKTRGQQVTLSCSPISGHRSVSWYQQTPGQGLQFLFEYFSETQRNKGNFPGRFSGRQFSNSRSEMNVSTLELGDSALYLCASSLAARSQAFFGQGTRLTVV.